The present TCR beta chain was sequenced within a study of T cell repertoires in cytomegalovirus infection. Study summary: The public TCR beta signatures pointed to both CMV infection and matching HLA type.

TCRdb re-called the reads through MiXCR, storing one row per CDR3 protein. Here the sample spans approximately 990,000 distinct CDR3 sequences, around 32% being singletons. Germline CDR1 SGHVS, CDR2 FQNEAQ. The V gene lost 2 bases and the J gene lost 9 bases, with 8 bases spanning the gap. The CDR3 has 12 amino acids. Notes on this clonotype: Its antigen remains unknown.

Whole-study results and caveats: HLA-C-restricted CMV-specific TCR beta clonotypes prevailed in the ex vivo response.

The sequence was collected from a human donor in good health (CMV status not recorded). Some clones in this sample may be carry-over from other donors' samples. This chain joins TRBV7-8 and TRBJ1-5, with a tentative D call TRBD1 (5 bases). This sample comprised cultured CD8+ T cells from PBMCs, obtained from culture after CMV antigen stimulation. CDR3 nucleotide sequence: TGTGCCAGCAGCTTAATGGGGCTGCCCCAGCATTTT. This gives the protein CASSLMGLPQHF.